Below are 7 T cell receptor beta chains sequenced from a single sample in a study of human T cells and chemical hapten exposure. Time point given: patch test 2, 6 weeks after DPC sensitization. Treatment described: therapeutic diphenylcyclopropenone sensitization with weekly scalp DPC. One entry per CDR3 protein results from TCRdb running MiXCR on the RACE reads. The sample carries approximately 96,000 distinct CDR3 sequences, about 9% recorded once. Sequencing used whole blood, obtained in connection with sensitization to the hapten diphenylcyclopropenone (DPC). These receptors all stem from a woman aged 35 to 49 with alopecia areata. Some clones in this sample may be carry-over from other donors' samples.

In this sample, this clonotype turned up a few times. This rearrangement joins TRBV4-1 to TRBJ1-4; weak D call: TRBD1 (5 bases). Germline V gene sequence: CDR1 MGHRA, CDR2 YSYEKL. The V and J ends lost 4 bases and 4 bases respectively, with 16 bases between them. The CDR3 is 16 residues long. For the CDR3, the DNA is TGCGCCAGCAGCCCCGGGGGTGCTCCGTATAATGAAAAACTGTTTTTT. Translating gives CASSPGGAPYNEKLFF.

V and J are TRBV28 and TRBJ1-1; maybe TRBD1 (6 bases). CDR1 is MDHEN, CDR2 SYDVKM, per germline. The CDR3 covers 13 residues. The germline V and J ends were trimmed by 8 bases and 1 base, with 11 bases remaining between them. This chain's CDR3 is CASYQGRNTEAFF. The CDR3, as DNA: TGTGCCAGCTACCAGGGGAGGAACACTGAAGCTTTCTTT.

This clonotype was found many times. CDR3 residues: CASSPIATITTDTQYF. DNA of the CDR3: TGTGCCAGCTCACCAATCGCCACTATAACCACAGATACGCAGTATTTT. The V call is TRBV18, the J call TRBJ2-3; D not certain. Per the germline V gene, CDR1 is KGHSH and CDR2 is LQKENI. Between the trimmed V and J ends, which lost 2 bases and 2 bases, there was a span of 14 bases. This CDR3 spans 16 amino acids. Together with reference TRBV18 and TRBJ2-3, the CDR3 gives the full variable domain: NAGVMQNPRHLVRRRGQEARLRCSPMKGHSHVYWYRQLPEEGLKFMVYLQKENIIDESGMPKERFSAEFPKEGPSILRIQQVVRGDSAAYFCASSPIATITTDTQYFGPGTRLTVL.

This clonotype was counted a few times. This chain joins TRBV29-1 and TRBJ2-3; D is ambiguous. Germline values: CDR1 SQVTM, CDR2 ANQGSEA. V was trimmed by 2 bases and J by 10 bases, leaving 16 bases between them. The CDR3 totals 13 residues. CDR3 residues: CSVERAENPAQYF. CDR3 sequence (DNA): TGCAGCGTTGAAAGGGCGGAGAATCCGGCGCAGTATTTT.

This chain links TRBV28 with TRBJ1-1, with a tentative D call TRBD1 (5 bases). CDR1 is MDHEN and CDR2 is SYDVKM in the germline V gene. CDR3 size: 17 residues. Trimming cost V 3 bases and J 11 bases, with 28 bases left between them. The CDR3 reads CASSFLAPRGIKLAAFF. The DNA of the CDR3 is TGTGCCAGCAGTTTCCTCGCCCCAAGGGGTATTAAGTTGGCGGCTTTCTTT.

This clonotype was counted many times. CDR3 nucleotide sequence: TGTGCCAGCAGCATCCGACTAGCCGAGCGCAATGAGCAGTTCTTC. Protein product: CASSIRLAERNEQFF. This sequence joins TRBV7-2 and TRBJ2-1; 7 nucleotides match TRBD2. V shed 5 bases and J 6 bases; nucleotides not matched to a gene: 10. CDR1 is SGHTA, CDR2 FQGNSA, per germline. This CDR3 comprises 15 residues.

This chain uses TRBV20-1 with TRBJ2-5; TRBD1 might be the D (6 bases). Germline-derived CDR1 and CDR2 are DFQATT and SNEGSKA (reference sequence). This CDR3 region has 13 residues. V lost 5 bases, J lost 5 bases, and 15 bases lay in between. In DNA, the CDR3 is TGCAGTGCTTCTCTTGGGGGCAAGGAGACCCAGTACTTC. It encodes CSASLGGKETQYF.